These 9 T cell receptor beta chains originate from one sample sequenced in a study of blood T cell repertoires in COVID-19. The protocol was immunoSEQ multiplex PCR, while the TCRdb copy is restricted to in-frame clones and leaves out a portion. The sample carries tens of thousands of clones, about 86% recorded once. The sequencing sample was made of peripheral blood. These TCRs come from a woman older than 75 with active or convalescent COVID-19.

This rearrangement joins TRBV7-2 to TRBJ2-7; 7 bases align to TRBD1. This CDR3 contains 14 residues. The junction had 10 bases not matched to a gene; V was cut back by 5 bases and J by 6 bases. The germline CDR1 and CDR2 sequences are SGHTA and FQGNSA. The CDR3: CASSRALGGSEQYF. CDR3 nucleotides: TGTGCCAGCAGCCGTGCACTAGGGGGCTCCGAGCAGTACTTC.

In this sample, this clone turned up once. The chain links TRBV9 to TRBJ1-2; D may be TRBD1 (6 bases). Germline-derived CDR1 and CDR2 are SGDLS and YYNGEE. The V end was cut by 3 bases, the J end by 8 bases, with 14 bases between. The CDR3 sequence is 13 residues long. For the CDR3, the DNA is TGTGCCAGCAGCGGCCGGGACACCGTGGGCTACACCTTC. Translation: CASSGRDTVGYTF.

V is TRBV10-3 and J is TRBJ1-2, with TRBD1 matching over 7 bases. The CDR3 is made up of 14 amino acids. Germline assignment: CDR1 ENHRY and CDR2 SYGVKD. The trim removed 4 bases at V and 4 bases at J, leaving 6 bases unmatched. The DNA for the CDR3 is TGTGCCATCAGTGCACAGGGGAATGGCTATGGCTACACCTTC. As protein: CAISAQGNGYGYTF.

The rearrangement uses TRBV5-1 and TRBJ2-3; 10 bases agree with TRBD2. The CDR3 extends over 16 amino acids. With V trimmed by 4 bases and J by 1 base, 6 bases remained unmatched. Germline lookup yields CDR1 SGHRS and CDR2 YFSETQ. The CDR3 DNA is TGCGCCAGCAGCCCCGACCTAGCGGGGGGCACAGATACGCAGTATTTT. It codes for CASSPDLAGGTDTQYF.

Points on this clone: Other DNA variants within this sample encode the same CDR3. The chain uses TRBV2 and TRBJ2-5, with 10 bases aligning to TRBD2. V lost 6 bases to trimming and J lost 5 bases; unmatched junction nucleotides: 6. CDR3 length: 14 residues. Germline-derived CDR1 and CDR2 are SNHLY and FYNNEI. CDR3 bases: TGTGCCAGCAGGAGGCTAGCGGGAGTGGAGACCCAGTACTTC. This sequence encodes CASRRLAGVETQYF.

The V and J genes are TRBV6-5 and TRBJ2-5; perhaps TRBD2 as D (6 bases). Germline V lookup: CDR1 MNHEY, CDR2 SVGAGI. CDR3 size: 13 residues. The ends were cut back, 6 bases at V and 4 bases at J, with 12 bases in the middle. The CDR3 sequence: CASREGRRETQYF. The CDR3 nucleotides are TGTGCCAGCAGGGAGGGGAGGAGAGAGACCCAGTACTTC.

The chain employs TRBV30 and TRBJ1-5, with a weak D call TRBD1 (6 bases). V was cut by 1 base and J by 7 bases, with 14 bases left in between. CDR1 and CDR2 from the germline V gene are GTSNPN and SVGIG (reference sequence). The CDR3 is made up of 14 amino acids. In nucleotides, the CDR3 is TGTGCCTGGAGTGAGGGGGGGATGGAGCAGCCCCAGCATTTT. It translates to CAWSEGGMEQPQHF.

The chain uses TRBV5-4 and TRBJ2-7, with 7 bases aligning to TRBD1. There are 15 residues in the CDR3. Losses at the gene ends were 4 bases for V and 0 bases for J; bases not matched to a gene: 7. Germline CDR1 is SGHNT and CDR2 is YYREEE (reference sequence). The CDR3 DNA follows: TGTGCCAGCAGCGAACAACAGGGGATCTCCTACGAGCAGTACTTC. It specifies CASSEQQGISYEQYF.

This sequence joins TRBV7-6 and TRBJ2-1; D is ambiguous. Looked up from germline, CDR1 is SGHVS and CDR2 is FNYEAQ. V shed 8 bases and J shed 8 bases, with 10 bases lying between them. The CDR3 has 11 residues. CDR3 sequence reads: CASEESDEQFF. CDR3 DNA sequence: TGTGCCAGCGAGGAAAGCGATGAGCAGTTCTTC.